This T cell receptor beta chain was obtained from a study of T cell responses to AZD1222 COVID-19 vaccine. Study-wide results and limits: Donors were chiefly white British, with a greater number of females, and clonal diversity was perhaps underestimated.

Data came from immunoSEQ multiplex PCR; TCRdb stores just in-frame clones and leaves some out. Of around 160,000 clones in the sample, 91% were seen once. Note on this clone: What it recognizes is unknown.

Trimming shortened V by 4 bases and J by 6 bases, and 13 bases separated the two germline ends. The CDR3 loop spans 14 amino acids. The V gene's germline CDR1 is SGHRS and CDR2 YFSETQ. The J gene is TRBJ2-2, the V gene TRBV5-1; no reliable D call. The TCR sequence derives from an adult in good health. Sequenced here: peripheral blood, sampled on day 0 of AZD1222 vaccination. CDR3 sequence reads: CASSPVNGAGELFF. For the CDR3, the DNA is TGCGCCAGCAGCCCAGTCAATGGGGCCGGGGAGCTGTTTTTT.